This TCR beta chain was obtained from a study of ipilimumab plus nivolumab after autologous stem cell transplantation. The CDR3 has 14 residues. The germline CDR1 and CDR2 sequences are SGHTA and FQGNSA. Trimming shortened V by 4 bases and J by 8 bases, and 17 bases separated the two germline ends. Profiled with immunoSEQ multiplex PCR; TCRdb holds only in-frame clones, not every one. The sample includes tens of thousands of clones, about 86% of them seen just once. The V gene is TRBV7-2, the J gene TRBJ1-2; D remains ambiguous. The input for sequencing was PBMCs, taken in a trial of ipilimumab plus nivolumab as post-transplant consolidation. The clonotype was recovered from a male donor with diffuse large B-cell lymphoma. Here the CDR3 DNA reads TGTGCCAGCAGCTCAATAGGTTTAGGGTACGGCTACACCTTC. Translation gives CASSSIGLGYGYTF.